The entry below gives a single T cell receptor (beta chain) sequence along with its context. The antigen is undetermined. This sample stems from a study of blood T cells in healthy people across ages. At the level of the study: Using template switching, researchers captured about one barcoded beta molecule for each two T cells.

Study findings and constraints: Researchers deemed the diversity estimates from one million T cells underestimates. When set beside aged donors, long-lived donors presented more naive CD4+ cells and higher diversity.

A second PCR of 7 to 11 cycles used a sample-barcoded 5' primer and a J-beta primer mix. Each CDR3 protein gets one entry after TCRdb re-called the 5' RACE reads with MiXCR. The table lists some 760,000 distinct CDR3 sequences, 25% of them singletons, with around 3.6% in the top ten. This sample also belongs to another study, concerning T cells of mothers and their children.

The specimen sequenced was blood. This receptor was identified in a boy aged 5 to 17 in good health.

The CDR3 DNA is TGTGCCAGCAGCTCCCCCCTCACAGGGGACGTGGATGAGCAGTTCTTC. Its translation: CASSSPLTGDVDEQFF. This sequence joins TRBV9 and TRBJ2-1; 7 bases line up with TRBD1. This CDR3 spans 16 amino acids. Per germline, CDR1 SGDLS and CDR2 YYNGEE. V shed 4 bases, J shed 8 bases, and the junction held 15 bases outside the gene matches. Complete variable domain (other parts from reference TRBV9 and TRBJ2-1): DSGVTQTPKHLITATGQRVTLRCSPRSGDLSVYWYQQSLDQGLQFLIQYYNGEERAKGNILERFSAQQFPDLHSELNLSSLELGDSALYFCASSSPLTGDVDEQFFGPGTRLTVL.